The present entry profiles one TCR beta chain with its context. The antigen remains undetermined. Amplification of TCR beta used genomic DNA extracted from peripheral blood. This sample stems from a study of T cell repertoires in aging, cancer and after chemotherapy. Across the study: Roughly 10 million TCR reads made up the full dataset. Study conclusions and caveats: Median generation probability rose over the chemotherapy interval in each cancer cohort, suggesting rebound thymic output. Loss of evenness, beyond lost richness, contributed to age-related TCR diversity decline in cancer patients. Compared with age-matched healthy donors, untreated hematological or solid cancer patients showed higher blood TCR clonality.

A mixed TRB-A/B primer pool amplified rearranged TRB by multiplex touch-down PCR. TCRdb redid the calling of the multiplex PCR reads with MiXCR, one entry per CDR3 protein. The table includes over 3,000 distinct CDR3 sequences, 38% detected once. CDR3 length equals 16 residues. Germline loops: CDR1 SGHNT, CDR2 YENEEA. With V trimmed by 2 bases and J by 3 bases, 8 bases remained unmatched. The sample taken for sequencing was blood. The V call is TRBV11-3, the J call TRBJ2-3; 7 bases are a match to TRBD2. This clonotype was sampled from a human donor in good health. The CDR3 DNA is TGTGCCAGCAGCTTAAACCGGGGGGAGGTGACAGATACGCAGTATTTT. This codes for CASSLNRGEVTDTQYF.